A selection of T cell receptor beta chains follows, all from one sample in a study of blood T cells in healthy people across ages. MiXCR, run by TCRdb on the 5' RACE reads, gives a single entry per CDR3 protein. This table holds about a million distinct CDR3 sequences, 45% to 60% found once. The specimen was blood. The receptor set was obtained from a woman aged 60-75 years in good health. The conserved cysteine and the conserved F or W are not part of the CDR3 here.

j_gene | v_gene | CDR3aa
TRBJ2-3 | TRBV6-5 | ASSYSTVIYTDTQY
TRBJ2-7 | TRBV5-6 | ASSLVPGAAYEQY
TRBJ1-5 | TRBV9 | ASSTQDSNQPQH
TRBJ2-6 | TRBV2 | AGSNRQAGANVPT
TRBJ2-3 | TRBV6-2/TRBV6-3 | ASSYSPTADTQY
TRBJ2-1 | TRBV29-1 | GAGASGLGEQF
- | TRBV3-1 | ASSPHTNSYEQY
TRBJ2-7 | TRBV2 | ASSGRTSVYYEQY
TRBJ2-7 | TRBV6-6 | ASSFRQEFYEQY
TRBJ2-1 | TRBV20-1 | SARDRGGRAYNEQF
TRBJ1-2 | TRBV7-8 | ASSLMGGQPQTDYGYT
TRBJ2-7 | TRBV28 | ANSGWVSYEQY
TRBJ2-7 | TRBV12-3/TRBV12-4 | ASSSASGGRPYEQY
TRBJ2-5 | TRBV4-3 | ASSQDNHPGETQY
TRBJ2-5 | TRBV12-3/TRBV12-4 | ASSFSPDPGRETQY
TRBJ2-5 | TRBV7-2 | ASGFWATQETQY
TRBJ2-7 | TRBV20-1 | SALHKGWMQYNEQY
TRBJ2-1 | TRBV4-3 | ASSQAVAAYSSYNEQF
TRBJ2-7 | TRBV3-1 | ASSHGHPRSSYEQY
TRBJ2-4 | TRBV6-2/TRBV6-3 | ASTQQVEGAKNIQY
TRBJ2-7 | TRBV6-5 | ASSYSTGYASYEQY
TRBJ2-3 | TRBV20-1 | SARIGGNTDTQY
TRBJ2-3 | TRBV29-1 | SVEGVSADTQY
TRBJ1-6 | TRBV12-3/TRBV12-4 | ASSFEMGSPLH
TRBJ1-1 | TRBV6-1 | ASSSSGLPEAF
TRBJ1-6 | TRBV9 | ASSPQGRINSPLH
TRBJ1-2 | TRBV4-3 | ASSPRTGVKGTHGYT
TRBJ2-5 | TRBV27 | ASSQGGTRETQY
TRBJ2-7 | TRBV7-6 | ASSSGPGQQYEQY
TRBJ1-2 | TRBV4-1 | ASRKPGQGYGYT
TRBJ2-5 | TRBV3-1 | ASSPVVGSKRDEQY
- | TRBV6-5 | ASSSLDAGAVYEQY
TRBJ2-3 | TRBV29-1 | SVERASGTDTQY
TRBJ2-5 | TRBV29-1 | SVAIPSETQY
TRBJ2-5 | TRBV15 | ATSRGSQETQY
TRBJ2-3 | TRBV15 | ATSRDLTSGRACTQY
TRBJ1-5 | TRBV5-1 | ASSQTGANQPQH
TRBJ2-3 | TRBV28 | ASSYHGQHTDTQY
TRBJ2-7 | TRBV2 | ASTEWDGAYEQY
- | TRBV3-1 | ASSILAGHYEQY
TRBJ2-2 | TRBV7-2 | ASSIGQGWNTGELF
TRBJ1-2 | TRBV12-3/TRBV12-4 | ASTSLPGTNYGYT
TRBJ2-1 | TRBV28 | ASRPKGTSGIGEQF
- | TRBV6-5 | ASSMLAGGKTQY
TRBJ1-4 | TRBV4-1 | ASSQGGGPAGNEKLF
TRBJ1-2 | TRBV29-1 | SVYFDGNYGYT
TRBJ2-5 | TRBV20-1 | SARPWKGGWKTQY
TRBJ2-1 | TRBV5-1 | ASNSGSAYNEQF
TRBJ2-6 | TRBV7-3 | ASSKRSGPGANVLT
TRBJ2-7 | TRBV20-1 | SAPSGTESPYEQY
TRBJ2-1 | TRBV27 | ASSPTSEDEQF
TRBJ2-7 | TRBV7-2 | ASSSQWYEQY
- | TRBV5-1 | ASSRSTGVEETQY
TRBJ1-2 | TRBV29-1 | SVRGGGEMDYGYT
TRBJ2-1 | TRBV5-1 | ASSFSLGEREGSSYNEQF
TRBJ2-1 | TRBV28 | ASSEYSGRVEQF
TRBJ2-1 | TRBV20-1 | SASTSGGPNEQF